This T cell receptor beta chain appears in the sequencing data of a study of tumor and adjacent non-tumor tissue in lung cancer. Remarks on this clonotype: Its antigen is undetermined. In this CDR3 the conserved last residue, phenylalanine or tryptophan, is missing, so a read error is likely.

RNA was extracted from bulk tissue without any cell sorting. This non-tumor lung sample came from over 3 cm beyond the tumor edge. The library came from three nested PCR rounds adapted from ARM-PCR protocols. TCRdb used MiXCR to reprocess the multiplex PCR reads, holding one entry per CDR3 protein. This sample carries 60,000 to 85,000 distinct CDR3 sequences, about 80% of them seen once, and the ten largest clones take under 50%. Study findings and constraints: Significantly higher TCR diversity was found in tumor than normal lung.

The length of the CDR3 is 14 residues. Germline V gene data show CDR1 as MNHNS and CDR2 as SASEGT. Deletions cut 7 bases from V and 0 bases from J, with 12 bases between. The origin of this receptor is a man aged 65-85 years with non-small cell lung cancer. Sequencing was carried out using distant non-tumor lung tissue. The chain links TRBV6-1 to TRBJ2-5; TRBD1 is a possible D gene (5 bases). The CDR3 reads CASNFRQYQETQYS. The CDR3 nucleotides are TGTGCCAGCAACTTCCGACAGTACCAAGAGACCCAGTACTCC.